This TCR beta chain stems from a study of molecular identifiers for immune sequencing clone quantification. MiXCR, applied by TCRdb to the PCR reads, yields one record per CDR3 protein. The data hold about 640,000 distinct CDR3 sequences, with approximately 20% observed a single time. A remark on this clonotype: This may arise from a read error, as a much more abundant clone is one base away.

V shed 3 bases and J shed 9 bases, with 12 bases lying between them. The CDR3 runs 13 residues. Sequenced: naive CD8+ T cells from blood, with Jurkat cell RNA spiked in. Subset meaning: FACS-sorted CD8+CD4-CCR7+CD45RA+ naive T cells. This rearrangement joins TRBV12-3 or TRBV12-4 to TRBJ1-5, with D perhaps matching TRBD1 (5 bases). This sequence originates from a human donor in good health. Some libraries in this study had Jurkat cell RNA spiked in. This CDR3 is CASSFVSDRPQHF. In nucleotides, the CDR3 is TGTGCCAGCAGTTTTGTATCTGACAGGCCCCAGCATTTT.